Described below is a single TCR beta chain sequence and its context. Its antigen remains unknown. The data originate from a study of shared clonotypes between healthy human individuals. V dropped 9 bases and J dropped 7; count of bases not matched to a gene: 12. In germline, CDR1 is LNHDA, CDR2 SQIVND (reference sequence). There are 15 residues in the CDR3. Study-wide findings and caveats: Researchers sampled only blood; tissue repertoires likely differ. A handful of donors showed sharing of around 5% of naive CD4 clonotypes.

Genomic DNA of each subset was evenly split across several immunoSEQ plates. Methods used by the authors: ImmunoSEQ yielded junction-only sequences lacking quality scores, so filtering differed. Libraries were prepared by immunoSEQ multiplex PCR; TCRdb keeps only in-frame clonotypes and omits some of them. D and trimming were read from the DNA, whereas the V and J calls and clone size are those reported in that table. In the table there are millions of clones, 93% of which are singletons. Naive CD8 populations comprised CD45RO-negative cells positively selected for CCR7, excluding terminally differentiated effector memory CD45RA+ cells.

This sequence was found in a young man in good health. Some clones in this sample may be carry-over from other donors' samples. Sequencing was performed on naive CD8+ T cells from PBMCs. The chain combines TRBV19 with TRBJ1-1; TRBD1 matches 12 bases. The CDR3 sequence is CASLGQGAGGFEAFF. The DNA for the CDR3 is TGTGCCAGCTTGGGACAGGGGGCAGGGGGGTTTGAAGCTTTCTTT.